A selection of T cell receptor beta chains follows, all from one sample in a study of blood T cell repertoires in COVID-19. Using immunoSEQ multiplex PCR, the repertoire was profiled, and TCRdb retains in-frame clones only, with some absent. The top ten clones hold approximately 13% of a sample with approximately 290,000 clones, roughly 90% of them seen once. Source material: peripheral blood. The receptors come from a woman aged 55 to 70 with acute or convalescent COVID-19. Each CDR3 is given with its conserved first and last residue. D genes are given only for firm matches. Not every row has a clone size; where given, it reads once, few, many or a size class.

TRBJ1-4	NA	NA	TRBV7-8	CASSLVRIPGAEKLFF	TGTGCCAGCAGCTTAGTTCGTATTCCAGGGGCGGAAAAACTGTTTTTT
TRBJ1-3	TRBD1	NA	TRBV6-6	CASSPLSGGVSGNTIYF	TGTGCCAGCAGTCCTTTATCAGGGGGTGTCTCTGGAAACACCATATATTTT
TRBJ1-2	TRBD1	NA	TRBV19	CASSWLSGQGNYGYTF	TGTGCCAGTAGTTGGCTTTCGGGACAGGGGAACTATGGCTACACCTTC
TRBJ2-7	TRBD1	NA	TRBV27	CASSRDRGREQYF	TGTGCCAGCAGTCGAGACAGGGGGCGAGAGCAGTACTTC
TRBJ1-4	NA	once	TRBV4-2	CASSQVAEKLFF	TGTGCCAGCAGCCAAGTAGCTGAAAAACTGTTTTTT
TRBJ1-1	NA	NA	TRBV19	CASSIRGHTEAFF	TGTGCCAGTAGTATAAGAGGGCACACTGAAGCTTTCTTT
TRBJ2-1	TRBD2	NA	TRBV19	CASSMRSWTSGSSSYNEQFF	TGTGCCAGTAGTATGCGCTCCTGGACTAGCGGGTCTAGCTCCTACAATGAGCAGTTCTTC
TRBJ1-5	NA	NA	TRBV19	CASSIAAFQRPQPQHF	TGTGCCAGTAGTATAGCGGCATTCCAGAGGCCTCAGCCCCAGCATTTT
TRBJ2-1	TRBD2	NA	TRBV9	CASQGTSDYNEQFF	TGTGCCAGCCAGGGGACTAGCGACTACAATGAGCAGTTCTTC
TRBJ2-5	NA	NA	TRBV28	CASSLLRLADQETQYF	TGTGCCAGCAGTTTATTAAGGCTAGCAGACCAAGAGACCCAGTACTTC
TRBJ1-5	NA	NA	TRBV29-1	CSVEVRRDQPQHF	TGCAGCGTTGAGGTGAGGCGGGATCAGCCCCAGCATTTT
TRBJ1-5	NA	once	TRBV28	CASSVPGVQPQHF	TGTGCCAGCAGTGTCCCAGGGGTTCAGCCCCAGCATTTT
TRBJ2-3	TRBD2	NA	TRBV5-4	CASSSGLAGRVGRTDTQYF	TGTGCCAGCAGTTCAGGACTAGCGGGGAGAGTGGGTCGCACAGATACGCAGTATTTT
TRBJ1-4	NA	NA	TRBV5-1	CASSLAGRAEKLFF	TGCGCCAGCAGCTTGGCGGGCAGGGCAGAAAAACTGTTTTTT
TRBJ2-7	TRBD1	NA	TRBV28	CASSPGGPVYF	TGTGCCAGCAGTCCAGGGGGCCCCGTCTACTTC
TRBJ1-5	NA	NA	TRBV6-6	CASSRPGSNQPQHF	TGTGCCAGCAGCCGCCCAGGGAGCAATCAGCCCCAGCATTTT
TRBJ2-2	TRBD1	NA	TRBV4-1	CASSRLPTGIDTGELFF	TGCGCCAGCAGCCGTTTACCGACAGGGATCGACACCGGGGAGCTGTTTTTT
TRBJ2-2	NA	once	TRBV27	CASSSRRGTGELFF	TGTGCCAGCAGTTCCCGAAGGGGCACCGGGGAGCTGTTTTTT
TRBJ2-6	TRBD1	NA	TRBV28	CASRDRWSTGANVLTF	TGTGCCAGCAGGGACAGGTGGAGCACTGGGGCCAACGTCCTGACTTTC
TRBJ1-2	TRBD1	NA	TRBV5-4	CASSPGTVYGYTF	TGTGCCAGCAGCCCCGGGACAGTTTATGGCTACACCTTC
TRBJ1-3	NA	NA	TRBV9	CASSVAAVRAPGNTIYF	TGTGCCAGCAGCGTAGCTGCGGTCAGGGCGCCTGGAAACACCATATATTTT
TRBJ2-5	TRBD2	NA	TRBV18	CASSLLAGEETQYF	TGTGCCAGCTCACTCTTAGCGGGAGAGGAGACCCAGTACTTC
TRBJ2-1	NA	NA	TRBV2	CAGPRDPNVYEQFF	TGTGCCGGACCCCGGGATCCCAACGTGTATGAGCAGTTCTTC
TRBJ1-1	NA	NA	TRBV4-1	CASSQQGLEAFF	TGCGCCAGCAGCCAGCAGGGTCTGGAAGCTTTCTTT
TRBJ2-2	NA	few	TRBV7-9	CASSFGVGEENTGDLFF	TGTGCCAGCAGTTTTGGGGTGGGAGAAGAGAACACCGGGGATCTGTTTTTT
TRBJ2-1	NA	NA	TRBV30	CAWNGNGQRNEQFF	TGTGCCTGGAATGGCAATGGACAGCGTAATGAGCAGTTCTTC
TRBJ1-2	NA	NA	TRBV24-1	CATQSSREGNYGYTF	TGTGCCACCCAGTCAAGCAGGGAGGGGAACTATGGCTACACCTTC
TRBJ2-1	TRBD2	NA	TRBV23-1	CASSQIAGLAGGLDEQFF	TGCGCCAGCAGTCAAATCGCCGGACTAGCGGGGGGGCTCGATGAGCAGTTCTTC
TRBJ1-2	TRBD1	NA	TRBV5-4	CASTRDRAAYGYTF	TGTGCCTCCACGCGGGACAGGGCTGCCTATGGCTACACCTTC
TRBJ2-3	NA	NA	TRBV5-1	CASSSDSIDTQYF	TGCGCCAGCAGCTCCGACAGCATAGATACGCAGTATTTT
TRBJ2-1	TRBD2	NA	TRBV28	CASSPPGLAASWFF	TGTGCCAGCAGTCCACCGGGACTAGCGGCCTCGTGGTTCTTC
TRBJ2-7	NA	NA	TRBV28	CASCRTGGSYEQYF	TGTGCCAGCTGCCGAACTGGTGGTTCCTACGAGCAGTACTTC
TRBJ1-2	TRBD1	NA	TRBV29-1	CSGLTGVHGYTF	TGCAGCGGCCTTACAGGGGTCCATGGCTACACCTTC
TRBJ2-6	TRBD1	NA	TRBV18	CASSPPGQVTSGANVLTF	TGTGCCAGCTCACCGCCGGGACAGGTTACTTCTGGGGCCAACGTCCTGACTTTC
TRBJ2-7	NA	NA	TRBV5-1	CASSSSGGRYEQYF	TGCGCCAGCAGCTCCTCAGGAGGGCGCTACGAGCAGTACTTC
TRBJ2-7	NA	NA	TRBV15	CATSRRDVTYEQYF	TGTGCCACCAGCAGGAGGGATGTAACCTACGAGCAGTACTTC
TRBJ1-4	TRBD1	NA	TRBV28	CASSPRTGRNEKLFF	TGTGCCAGCAGTCCACGGACAGGGAGGAATGAAAAACTGTTTTTT
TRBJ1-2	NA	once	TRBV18	CASSPRQAANYGYTF	TGTGCCAGCTCACCGAGACAGGCTGCTAACTATGGCTACACCTTC
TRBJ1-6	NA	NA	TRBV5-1	CASSLEGGRNSPLHF	TGCGCCAGCAGCTTGGAAGGTGGGAGGAATTCACCCCTCCACTTT
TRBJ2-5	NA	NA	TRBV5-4	CASSTGQGIWETQYF	TGTGCCAGCAGCACTGGGCAGGGGATTTGGGAGACCCAGTACTTC
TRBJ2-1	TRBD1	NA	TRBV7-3	CASSSPGTGNEQFF	TGTGCCAGCAGCTCCCCGGGGACAGGGAATGAGCAGTTCTTC
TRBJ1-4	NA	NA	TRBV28	CASSKPQVGEKLFF	TGTGCCAGCAGTAAACCCCAGGTTGGGGAAAAACTGTTTTTT
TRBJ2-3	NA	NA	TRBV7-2	CASSSSTSDTQYF	TGTGCCAGCAGCTCCTCGACTTCAGATACGCAGTATTTT
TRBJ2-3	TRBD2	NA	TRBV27	CASRAGGPEDTQYF	TGTGCCAGCAGGGCGGGAGGGCCTGAAGATACGCAGTATTTT
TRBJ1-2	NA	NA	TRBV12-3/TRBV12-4	CASSGTGSGGYTF	TGTGCCAGCAGTGGTACAGGGTCTGGAGGCTACACCTTC
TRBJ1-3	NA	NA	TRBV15	CATSRRRESSGNTIYF	TGTGCCACCAGCAGGAGGAGAGAGAGCTCTGGAAACACCATATATTTT
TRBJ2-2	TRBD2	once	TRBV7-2	CASSQVPGLAATGELFF	TGTGCCAGCAGCCAAGTCCCGGGACTAGCGGCCACCGGGGAGCTGTTTTTT
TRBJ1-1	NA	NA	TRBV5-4	CASSLGATEAFF	TGTGCCAGCAGCCTGGGGGCCACTGAAGCTTTCTTT
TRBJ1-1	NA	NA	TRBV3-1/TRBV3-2	CASSQERRAEAFF	TGTGCCAGCAGCCAAGAACGTCGGGCTGAAGCTTTCTTT
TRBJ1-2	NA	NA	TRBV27	CASRVQGTGYGYTF	TGTGCCAGCAGGGTACAGGGAACGGGGTATGGCTACACCTTC
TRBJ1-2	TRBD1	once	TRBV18	CASSPGDRRYGYTF	TGTGCCAGCTCACCGGGGGACAGACGCTATGGCTACACCTTC